The 30 T cell receptor beta chains below all came from one sample that was sequenced in a study of control samples from healthy donors and cancer patients. Profiled with immunoSEQ multiplex PCR; TCRdb holds only in-frame clones, not every one. The sample has approximately 170,000 clones; about 93% are singletons. The specimen sequenced was blood. Every receptor here comes from a woman in her twenties or thirties in good health.

The genes are TRBV19 and TRBJ2-7; D call uncertain. Germline lookup yields CDR1 LNHDA and CDR2 SQIVND (reference sequence). The CDR3 has 12 amino acids. The V end was cut by 5 bases, the J end by 3 bases, with 8 bases between. The CDR3 reads CASSDAHYEQYF. The CDR3 bases are TGTGCCAGTAGTGACGCGCACTACGAGCAGTACTTC.

The rearrangement uses TRBV10-3 and TRBJ2-3; the match to TRBD2 covers 11 bases. The CDR3 runs to 15 residues. The V gene end was trimmed by 6 bases and the J gene end by 5 bases; junction bases not matched to a gene: 7. Germline-derived CDR1 and CDR2 are ENHRY and SYGVKD. CDR3 in DNA: TGTGCCATCAGCGCAAGTGGGACTAGCGGAGATACGCAGTATTTT. It specifies CAISASGTSGDTQYF.

Concerning this clone: Other DNA variants within this sample encode the same CDR3. The chain carries TRBV7-2 and TRBJ1-1, with a tentative D call TRBD1 (6 bases). The length of the CDR3 is 13 residues. Germline CDR1 is SGHTA and CDR2 is FQGNSA. V dropped 3 bases and J dropped 1 base, with 6 bases sitting between them. CDR3 sequence: CASSLGQNTEAFF. The CDR3 region has the DNA TGTGCCAGCAGCTTGGGACAGAACACTGAAGCTTTCTTT.

The chain is built from TRBV5-4 and TRBJ2-3; 7 bases agree with TRBD1. Per germline, CDR1 SGHNT and CDR2 YYREEE (reference sequence). Germline trimming cut 3 bases from V and 3 bases from J; bases unmatched to any gene: 4. This CDR3 has 14 amino acids. DNA for the CDR3: TGTGCCAGCAGCTCAGGGACAGTAACAGATACGCAGTATTTT. Protein: CASSSGTVTDTQYF.

V gene TRBV5-1 combines with J gene TRBJ2-2, with a tentative D call TRBD2 (5 bases). Germline values: CDR1 SGHRS, CDR2 YFSETQ. V was clipped by 1 base and J by 6 bases, with 13 bases between them. There are 15 residues in the CDR3. The CDR3 sequence is CASSLLGRESGELFF. Written as DNA, the CDR3 is TGCGCCAGCAGCTTGTTGGGGAGAGAGTCCGGGGAGCTGTTTTTT.

The chain joins TRBV9 to TRBJ2-7, with 11 bases aligning to TRBD2. Germline CDR1 and CDR2: SGDLS and YYNGEE. V was clipped by 4 bases and J by 2 bases; unmatched bases: 8. The CDR3 contains 16 residues. The CDR3 DNA sequence: TGTGCCAGCAGCCCCGGGGTAGCGGGAGGGCCCTACGAGCAGTACTTC. Its translation: CASSPGVAGGPYEQYF.

The chain has TRBV7-6 and TRBJ2-1; 8 positions match TRBD2. CDR3 length: 15 residues. CDR1 SGHVS and CDR2 FNYEAQ come from the germline V gene. The CDR3, as DNA: TGTGCGTCGGGGGGGCCGGCCGACTCCTACAATGAGCAGTTCTTC. Translation gives CASGGPADSYNEQFF.

The rearrangement links TRBV5-8 to TRBJ1-1; D is ambiguous. Germline CDR1 and CDR2: SGHTS and YDEGEE. This CDR3 region has 15 residues. Trimming took off 0 bases at V and 0 bases at J, with 9 bases between the two ends. DNA of the CDR3: TGTGCCAGCAGCTTGGGGGTTCTCATGAACACTGAAGCTTTCTTT. Amino acids: CASSLGVLMNTEAFF.

J is TRBJ2-3 and V is TRBV9; TRBD2 might be the D (6 bases). The CDR3 is made up of 17 amino acids. CDR1 and CDR2 (germline): SGDLS, YYNGEE. V shed 0 bases and J shed 0 bases, with 14 bases lying between them. Here the CDR3 DNA reads TGTGCCAGCAGCGTAGCTCAAGGGACTGCTAGCACAGATACGCAGTATTTT. Residues: CASSVAQGTASTDTQYF.

The J gene is TRBJ1-5, the V gene TRBV7-9; D possibly corresponds to TRBD1 (5 bases). The CDR3 extends over 14 amino acids. Trimming cost V 0 bases and J 7 bases, with 10 bases left between them. From germline, CDR1 is SEHNR and CDR2 FQNEAQ (reference sequence). The CDR3 is CASSLAGGKQPQHF. The CDR3 DNA sequence: TGTGCCAGCAGCTTAGCCGGGGGAAAACAGCCCCAGCATTTT.

This sequence joins TRBV5-4 and TRBJ2-1; 9 nucleotides line up with TRBD2. V lost 1 base to trimming and J lost 4 bases; unmatched junction nucleotides: 3. The germline V gene encodes CDR1 SGHNT and CDR2 YYREEE (reference sequence). The CDR3 is 15 amino acids. The CDR3 nucleotides read TGTGCCAGCAGCTTGCTAGCGGGGATGTACAATGAGCAGTTCTTC. Translated: CASSLLAGMYNEQFF.

The rearrangement uses TRBV10-1 and TRBJ2-7, with 15 bases lining up with TRBD2. CDR3 size: 19 residues. Germline-derived CDR1 and CDR2 are WNHNN and SYGVQD (reference sequence). The V and J ends lost 7 bases and 5 bases, in that order; junction bases with no gene match: 18. The CDR3 here is CASIPGTSGRIGLADEQYF. Written as DNA, the CDR3 is TGCGCCAGCATCCCCGGGACTAGCGGGAGGATTGGTCTTGCAGACGAGCAGTACTTC.

The rearrangement uses TRBV5-5 and TRBJ2-2; 10 bases are shared with TRBD2. The V gene's germline CDR1 is SGHKS and CDR2 YYEKEE (reference sequence). V dropped 4 bases and J dropped 4; count of bases not matched to a gene: 7. The CDR3 covers 16 residues. For the CDR3, the DNA is TGTGCCAGCAGCCCTGCCCTAGCGGGAGCCACCGGGGAGCTGTTTTTT. Encoded protein: CASSPALAGATGELFF.

This clone has only a few counts. The V gene is TRBV7-9, the J gene TRBJ2-7, with 7 bases matching TRBD2. V shed 1 base, J shed 7 bases, and the junction held 7 bases outside the gene matches. The CDR3 covers 14 residues. The germline V gene has CDR1 SEHNR and CDR2 FQNEAQ (reference sequence). The CDR3 protein is CASSLEGLTGEQYF. The CDR3 DNA sequence: TGTGCCAGCAGCTTAGAGGGACTAACGGGGGAGCAGTACTTC.

The rearrangement links TRBV2 to TRBJ2-7; no reliable D call. Germline V lookup: CDR1 SNHLY, CDR2 FYNNEI. V was pared by 5 bases and J by 3 bases, with 5 bases between. The CDR3 has 11 residues. DNA of the CDR3: TGTGCCAGCAGTAAAAGCTACGAGCAGTACTTC. It translates to CASSKSYEQYF.

The chain's CDR3 is CATSRNRADNEKLFF. As DNA, the CDR3 is TGTGCCACCAGCCGTAACCGGGCTGATAATGAAAAACTGTTTTTT. The chain links TRBV15 to TRBJ1-4; D gene unclear. Germline V lookup: CDR1 LNHNV, CDR2 YYDKDF (reference sequence). V was trimmed by 5 bases and J by 4 bases, leaving 14 bases between them. The CDR3 runs 15 residues.

This chain uses TRBV6-6 with TRBJ1-3; perhaps TRBD1 as D (6 bases). The V end was cut by 5 bases, the J end by 0 bases, with 17 bases between. Looked up from germline, CDR1 is MNHNY and CDR2 is SVGAGI (reference sequence). The CDR3 covers 17 residues. The CDR3 DNA follows: TGTGCCAGCAGTCGGAAGGACAGACCTAACTCTGGAAACACCATATATTTT. Translated: CASSRKDRPNSGNTIYF.

This chain connects TRBV30 to TRBJ1-2, with D unclear. Trimming took off 3 bases at V and 1 base at J, with 6 bases between the two ends. CDR1 and CDR2 from the germline V gene are GTSNPN and SVGIG (reference sequence). The length of the CDR3 is 12 residues. The CDR3 DNA reads TGTGCCTGGAGCCGGGGTAACTATGGCTACACCTTC. Amino acid sequence: CAWSRGNYGYTF.

The chain joins TRBV18 to TRBJ1-5; D may be TRBD1 (5 bases). The V and J ends lost 4 bases and 6 bases respectively, with 22 bases between them. This CDR3 spans 17 amino acids. Germline V gene data show CDR1 as KGHSH and CDR2 as LQKENI. The CDR3 sequence is CASSRGGTLLTGQPQHF. The CDR3 DNA follows: TGTGCCAGCTCACGGGGGGGAACACTCCTTACCGGTCAGCCCCAGCATTTT. The whole variable domain, remainder taken from reference TRBV18 and TRBJ1-5, is NAGVMQNPRHLVRRRGQEARLRCSPMKGHSHVYWYRQLPEEGLKFMVYLQKENIIDESGMPKERFSAEFPKEGPSILRIQQVVRGDSAAYFCASSRGGTLLTGQPQHFGDGTRLSIL.

The chain joins TRBV18 to TRBJ2-3; TRBD2 might be the D (5 bases). This CDR3 comprises 15 residues. Trimming pared 0 bases from V and 1 base from J, leaving 8 bases between. Germline V gene lookup returns CDR1 KGHSH and CDR2 LQKENI. The CDR3 spells CASSPPGLRTDTQYF. In DNA form, the CDR3 reads TGTGCCAGCTCACCACCCGGACTCCGCACAGATACGCAGTATTTT.

V usage is TRBV24-1 and J usage is TRBJ2-7, with no clear D. The length of the CDR3 is 13 residues. Germline CDR1 KGHDR, CDR2 SFDVKD. Trimming took 6 bases from V and 4 from J, leaving 12 bases between them. In DNA, the CDR3 is TGTGCCACCAGTTCCTGTCGTTCTTACGAGCAGTACTTC. Translating it yields CATSSCRSYEQYF.

The chain links TRBV6-1 to TRBJ1-5; TRBD1 agrees at 7 bases. Per germline, CDR1 MNHNS and CDR2 SASEGT. This CDR3 contains 17 residues. The trim removed 2 bases at V and 3 bases at J, leaving 10 bases unmatched. CDR3 sequence: CASSEFIAGGINQPQHF. Here the CDR3 DNA reads TGTGCCAGCAGTGAATTTATCGCAGGGGGTATCAATCAGCCCCAGCATTTT.

The chain combines TRBV5-1 with TRBJ2-7, with no clear D. Between the trimmed V and J ends, which lost 0 bases and 3 bases, there was a span of 10 bases. CDR1 and CDR2 from the germline V gene are SGHRS and YFSETQ. There are 14 residues in the CDR3. The CDR3 region has the DNA TGCGCCAGCAGCTTGGGCAGCAGCGTCTACGAGCAGTACTTC. Residues: CASSLGSSVYEQYF.

The chain uses TRBV9 and TRBJ2-1; D is unresolved. Germline-derived CDR1 and CDR2 are SGDLS and YYNGEE. The CDR3 contains 14 residues. Trimming removed 4 bases from V and 4 bases from J, with 12 bases in between. This CDR3 is CASSTNLGYNEQFF. The CDR3 region has the DNA TGTGCCAGCAGCACCAACTTGGGGTACAATGAGCAGTTCTTC.

This chain uses TRBV5-4 with TRBJ2-3, with 11 nucleotides matching TRBD2. The length of the CDR3 is 15 residues. Trimming cost V 4 bases and J 0 bases; bases outside gene matches: 1. Germline-derived CDR1 and CDR2 are SGHNT and YYREEE (reference sequence). The CDR3 region has the DNA TGTGCCAGCAGCCGGACTAGCGGGAGCACAGATACGCAGTATTTT. Protein sequence: CASSRTSGSTDTQYF.

The V and J genes are TRBV4-1 and TRBJ2-3, with D uncertain. CDR1 is MGHRA and CDR2 is YSYEKL in the germline V gene. The CDR3 extends over 15 amino acids. The ends were cut back, 5 bases at V and 2 bases at J, with 14 bases in the middle. The CDR3 loop reads CASSSKPPFTDTQYF. In nucleotides, the CDR3 is TGCGCCAGCAGCTCAAAGCCCCCCTTCACAGATACGCAGTATTTT.

The chain joins TRBV7-2 to TRBJ1-6, with 7 bases aligning to TRBD1. With 5 bases clipped from V and 10 bases from J, the junction kept 17 bases outside the gene matches. This CDR3 is built from 17 residues. The germline V gene encodes CDR1 SGHTA and CDR2 FQGNSA. CDR3 sequence reads: CASSLTPGTAANSPLHF. As DNA, the CDR3 is TGTGCCAGCAGCCTAACTCCCGGGACAGCGGCCAACTCACCCCTCCACTTT.

This clone was seen just once. V usage is TRBV18 and J usage is TRBJ2-6, with 7 positions matching TRBD1. V lost 3 bases and J lost 0; bases outside the gene matches: 5. The CDR3 spans 17 residues. The germline CDR1 and CDR2 sequences are KGHSH and LQKENI. CDR3 region: CASSPDRVDSGANVLTF. For the CDR3, the DNA is TGTGCCAGCTCACCCGACAGGGTAGACTCTGGGGCCAACGTCCTGACTTTC.

The genes are TRBV28 and TRBJ2-7, with D possibly called TRBD1 or TRBD2 (5 bases each). V lost 2 bases to trimming and J lost 6 bases, with 14 bases between them. This CDR3 is 14 amino acids long. Per the germline V gene, CDR1 is MDHEN and CDR2 is SYDVKM. The chain's CDR3 is CASSLGGILSEQYF. CDR3 coding DNA: TGTGCCAGCAGTTTAGGGGGTATACTTAGCGAGCAGTACTTC.

This clone was observed a handful of times. This chain joins TRBV4-3 and TRBJ2-1, with 8 bases fitting TRBD1. This CDR3 contains 16 residues. V lost 3 bases, J lost 0 bases, and 4 bases stayed unmatched. The germline V gene encodes CDR1 LGHNA and CDR2 YSLEER. The CDR3 region is CASSQEGQGSYNEQFF. The CDR3 nucleotides read TGCGCCAGCAGCCAGGAAGGACAGGGCTCCTACAATGAGCAGTTCTTC.